The 4 T cell receptor beta chains reported below all come from one sample, sequenced in a study of early T cells in non-severe SARS-CoV-2 infection. MiXCR, applied by TCRdb to the 5' RACE reads, yields one record per CDR3 protein. The sample holds about 48,000 distinct CDR3 sequences; 6.5% to 9.5% are singletons and the top ten take roughly 5.9%. The sequenced material came from whole blood. These receptors all come from an adult who was a healthcare worker with PCR-confirmed SARS-CoV-2 infection or an uninfected control (not recorded which).

The V call is TRBV27, the J call TRBJ2-1; no clear D. CDR1 MNHEY and CDR2 SMNVEV come from the germline V gene (reference sequence). This CDR3 comprises 11 residues. V was pared by 7 bases and J by 4 bases, with 5 bases between. CDR3: CASMQYNEQFF. CDR3 nucleotide sequence: TGTGCCAGCATGCAATACAATGAGCAGTTCTTC.

This clonotype was observed many times. The J gene is TRBJ2-4, the V gene TRBV3-1, with 9 bases that match TRBD1. The CDR3 is made up of 16 amino acids. Germline-derived CDR1 and CDR2 are LGHDT and YNNKEL (reference sequence). The V segment lost 1 base and the J segment 7 bases; nucleotides outside the gene matches: 8. CDR3: CASSQVPTGGRNIQYF. CDR3 coding DNA: TGTGCCAGCAGCCAAGTGCCGACAGGGGGTAGGAACATTCAGTACTTC.

This sequence joins TRBV11-2 and TRBJ1-2; perhaps TRBD1 as D (5 bases). The length of the CDR3 is 12 residues. V was trimmed by 5 bases and J by 4 bases, leaving 8 bases between them. Germline lookup yields CDR1 SGHAT and CDR2 FQNNGV. The CDR3 nucleotides are TGTGCCAGCAGCCGACAGACCTATGGCTACACCTTC. Residues: CASSRQTYGYTF.

This clonotype was seen many times. The chain employs TRBV3-1 and TRBJ1-1; perhaps TRBD1 as D (6 bases). Per germline, CDR1 LGHDT and CDR2 YNNKEL (reference sequence). V lost 2 bases and J 10 bases, leaving 17 bases between the germline ends. This CDR3 is 14 amino acids long. CDR3 bases: TGTGCCAGCAGCCAACTGCTGCAGGGGAGTGGAGCTTTCTTT. Translation: CASSQLLQGSGAFF.